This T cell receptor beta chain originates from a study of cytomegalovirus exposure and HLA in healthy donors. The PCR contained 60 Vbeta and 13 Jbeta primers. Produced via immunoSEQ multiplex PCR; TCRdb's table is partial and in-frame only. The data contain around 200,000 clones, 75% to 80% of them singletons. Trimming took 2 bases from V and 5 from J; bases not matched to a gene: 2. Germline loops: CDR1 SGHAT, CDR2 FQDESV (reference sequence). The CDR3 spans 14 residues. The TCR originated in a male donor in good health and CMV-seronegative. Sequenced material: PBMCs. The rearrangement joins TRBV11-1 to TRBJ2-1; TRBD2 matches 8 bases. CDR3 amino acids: CASSLRGLDNEQFF. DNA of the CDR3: TGTGCCAGCAGCTTAAGGGGACTAGACAATGAGCAGTTCTTC. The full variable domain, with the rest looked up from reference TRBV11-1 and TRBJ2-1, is EAEVAQSPRYKITEKSQAVAFWCDPISGHATLYWYRQILGQGPELLVQFQDESVVDDSQLPKDRFSAERLKGVDSTLKIQPAELGDSAMYLCASSLRGLDNEQFFGPGTRLTVL.